This TCR beta chain emerged from a study of cytomegalovirus exposure and HLA in healthy donors. The CDR3 is made up of 13 amino acids. Trimming stripped 1 base from V and 13 bases from J, with 14 bases between. The germline gives CDR1 LGHNA, CDR2 YNFKEQ. Primers for the PCR totalled 60 Vbeta and 13 Jbeta. Profiled with immunoSEQ multiplex PCR; TCRdb holds only in-frame clones, not every one. In the table there are around 68,000 clones, 65% to 90% of which are singletons. The chain joins TRBV4-2 to TRBJ2-1; perhaps TRBD1 as D (6 bases). The sample was PBMCs. The TCR comes from a female donor in good health and CMV-seronegative. The CDR3 DNA reads as TGTGCCAGCAGCCAAGGGGACAAGACGGAACAGTTCTTC. Its translation is CASSQGDKTEQFF.